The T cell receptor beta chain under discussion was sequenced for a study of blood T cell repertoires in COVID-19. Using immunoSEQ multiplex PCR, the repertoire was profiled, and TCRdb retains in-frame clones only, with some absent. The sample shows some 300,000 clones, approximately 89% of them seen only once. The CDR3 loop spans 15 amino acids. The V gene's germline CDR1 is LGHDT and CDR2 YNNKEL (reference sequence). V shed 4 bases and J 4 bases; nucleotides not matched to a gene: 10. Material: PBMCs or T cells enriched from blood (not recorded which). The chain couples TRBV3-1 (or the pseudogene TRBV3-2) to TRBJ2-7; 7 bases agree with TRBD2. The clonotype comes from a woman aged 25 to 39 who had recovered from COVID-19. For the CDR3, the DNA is TGTGCCAGCAGCCTGGGGGTGGGAGGGACTTACGAGCAGTACTTC. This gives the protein CASSLGVGGTYEQYF.